The T cell receptor (beta chain) under discussion was sequenced for a study of cytomegalovirus exposure and HLA in healthy donors. Across the whole study: Earlier results showed 117 million unique TCR beta sequences derived from approximately 170 million T cells.

Use of 60 Vbeta and 13 Jbeta primers characterized the PCR. Only in-frame clones appear in the TCRdb table, and some are missing; sequencing was by immunoSEQ multiplex PCR. Counted here are approximately 170,000 clones, around 77% occurring once; the ten biggest clones make up 3.1%. To note about this clone: Its antigen is not known.

Study outcomes and limitations: Other equally common chains were less clonally expanded than HLA-associated TCR beta chains, a later analysis showed.

V was cut by 4 bases and J by 8 bases, with 16 bases left in between. Germline lookup yields CDR1 SGHNT and CDR2 YYREEE (reference sequence). The CDR3 has 15 residues. The TCR comes from a female donor in good health and CMV-seronegative. This rearrangement joins TRBV5-4 to TRBJ1-6; perhaps TRBD1 as D (6 bases). Input material: PBMCs. CDR3 in amino acids: CASSPTGVFDSPLHF. DNA for the CDR3: TGTGCCAGCAGCCCGACAGGAGTGTTCGATTCACCCCTCCACTTT.